These 25 T cell receptor beta chains originate from one sample sequenced in a study of vaccination effects on CD4 cells after COVID-19. The protocol was immunoSEQ multiplex PCR, while the TCRdb copy is restricted to in-frame clones and leaves out a portion. The sample records 70,000 or so clones, 65% to 80% being singletons. Their specific antigens are unknown. Under the ViraFEST assay, PBMC were stimulated with viral peptide pools so that antigen-specific CD4+ T cells expanded. Sequencing was performed afterwards. Cultured cells yielded isolated CD4+ T cells after approximately nine days. Neither prior SARS-CoV-2 infection nor positive nucleocapsid antibodies were present in the vaccine recipients. Sequenced material: CD4+ T cells from PBMCs cultured with HCoV-NL63 spike peptides, taken before COVID-19 vaccination. The receptor set was obtained from a human donor who received a COVID-19 vaccine.

V and J are TRBV7-8 and TRBJ1-2; the D is unclear. V was clipped by 1 base and J by 5 bases, with 11 bases between them. Germline V gene data show CDR1 as SGHVS and CDR2 as FQNEAQ. The CDR3 runs to 14 residues. CDR3 DNA: TGTGCCAGCAGCTTAGTCTCGGAAGGGTATGGCTACACCTTC. This sequence encodes CASSLVSEGYGYTF.

This sequence joins TRBV5-5 and TRBJ1-2; TRBD1 might be the D (5 bases). The CDR3 runs to 13 residues. The V end was cut by 0 bases, the J end by 12 bases, with 15 bases between. Germline CDR1 SGHKS, CDR2 YYEKEE (reference sequence). DNA for the CDR3: TGTGCCAGCAGCTTGGACAGGCAAGGGGCTCACACCTTC. Translating it yields CASSLDRQGAHTF.

This chain uses TRBV5-1 with TRBJ2-3, with TRBD2 identical over 14 bases. The V and J ends lost 2 bases and 4 bases, in that order; junction bases with no gene match: 15. The CDR3 spans 20 residues. Germline V gene lookup returns CDR1 SGHRS and CDR2 YFSETQ. CDR3 bases: TGCGCCAGCAGCTTCAACTTGACTAGCGGGGGGGCTATAGGTTCAGATACGCAGTATTTT. Its translation: CASSFNLTSGGAIGSDTQYF.

This clone has only one observation. The V and J genes are TRBV10-2 and TRBJ1-3; no reliable D call. The CDR3 length is 16 residues. Germline CDR1 reads WSHSY; CDR2 reads SAAADI. V was pared by 3 bases and J by 2 bases, with 14 bases between. In DNA, the CDR3 is TGCGCCAGCAGTGACTCCTATTATGGGGCTGGAAACACCATATATTTT. It yields the protein CASSDSYYGAGNTIYF.

The rearrangement links TRBV5-6 to TRBJ1-3; 7 bases are shared with TRBD1. The germline V gene has CDR1 SGHDT and CDR2 YYEEEE. V lost 7 bases and J lost 2; bases outside the gene matches: 12. This CDR3 is built from 16 residues. CDR3 residues: CASPLPGGLTGNTIYF. CDR3 coding DNA: TGTGCCAGCCCTCTCCCAGGGGGGCTAACTGGAAACACCATATATTTT.

J is TRBJ2-1 and V is TRBV7-3, with D unresolved. This CDR3 spans 15 amino acids. Germline V CDR1 and CDR2: SGHTA, FQGTGA. The V end lost 0 bases, the J end lost 3 bases, and 9 bases lay between the germline ends. The CDR3 DNA reads TGTGCCAGCAGCTTAACACCCTCGATCTACAATGAGCAGTTCTTC. It translates to CASSLTPSIYNEQFF.

V is TRBV10-2 and J is TRBJ2-7; 8 bases map to TRBD2. J was trimmed by 6 bases and V by 5 bases; bases with no gene match: 6. CDR3 length: 13 amino acids. In germline, CDR1 is WSHSY, CDR2 SAAADI. Written as DNA, the CDR3 is TGCGCCAGCAGTCCCGGGACTAGTTCCGAGCAGTACGTC. It translates to CASSPGTSSEQYV.

The V and J genes are TRBV7-9 and TRBJ2-2; no clear D gene. CDR1 is SEHNR and CDR2 is FQNEAQ in the germline V gene (reference sequence). The CDR3 has 17 residues. The V end was cut by 5 bases, the J end by 1 base, with 17 bases between. The CDR3 is CASSPSVRTVNTGELFF. The CDR3 region has the DNA TGTGCCAGCAGCCCTTCTGTTAGGACGGTGAACACCGGGGAGCTGTTTTTT.

In its sample, this clone was seen once. J is TRBJ1-6 and V is TRBV5-6, with 9 bases lining up with TRBD1. Germline V CDR1 and CDR2: SGHDT, YYEEEE. Losses at the gene ends were 0 bases for V and 8 bases for J; bases not matched to a gene: 3. The CDR3 has 15 residues. The CDR3 protein is CASSLADRGHSPLHF. Here the CDR3 DNA reads TGTGCCAGCAGCTTGGCGGACAGGGGTCATTCACCCCTCCACTTT. The whole variable domain, filled in from reference TRBV5-6 and TRBJ1-6, reads DAGVTQSPTHLIKTRGQQVTLRCSPKSGHDTVSWYQQALGQGPQFIFQYYEEEERQRGNFPDRFSGHQFPNYSSELNVNALLLGDSALYLCASSLADRGHSPLHFGNGTRLTVT.

V usage is TRBV21-1 and J usage is TRBJ1-2. TRBV21-1 is a pseudogene locus. The CDR3 runs to 16 residues. CDR3 nucleotides: TGTGCCAGCAAATTGGGCGGCCCACTAGCTAACTATGGCTACACCTTC. Its protein is CASKLGGPLANYGYTF.

The chain recombines TRBV6-5 with TRBJ1-3; D is unresolved. Germline V gene data show CDR1 as MNHEY and CDR2 as SVGAGI. The V gene lost 6 bases and the J gene lost 1 base, with 10 bases spanning the gap. This CDR3 contains 14 residues. The CDR3 nucleotides read TGTGCCAGCAGGGCGGTTCTTTCTGGAAACACCATATATTTT. It translates to CASRAVLSGNTIYF.

The V and J genes are TRBV5-6 and TRBJ1-2; D is unresolved. This CDR3 is 14 amino acids long. Trimming took off 0 bases at V and 4 bases at J, with 10 bases between the two ends. Per germline, CDR1 SGHDT and CDR2 YYEEEE. The DNA of the CDR3 is TGTGCCAGCAGCTTGGGGCGGCTTTCCTATGGCTACACCTTC. Protein: CASSLGRLSYGYTF.

This clone was counted a single time. The gene calls are TRBV29-1 and TRBJ1-2, with D perhaps matching TRBD1 (6 bases). The CDR3 contains 14 residues. Per the germline V gene, CDR1 is SQVTM and CDR2 is ANQGSEA. Trimming left V 3 bases short and J 3 bases short, with 14 bases between. CDR3 amino acids: CSVEIRGRDYGYTF. CDR3 nucleotide sequence: TGCAGCGTTGAGATACGGGGGCGAGACTATGGCTACACCTTC.

The gene calls are TRBV10-1 and TRBJ2-2; D remains ambiguous. Germline V CDR1 and CDR2: WNHNN, SYGVQD (reference sequence). V was shortened by 0 bases and J by 7 bases, with 9 bases between the two germline ends. This CDR3 spans 14 amino acids. CDR3 residues: CASSESFARGELFF. The CDR3 DNA sequence: TGCGCCAGCAGTGAGTCCTTCGCACGCGGGGAGCTGTTTTTT.

The chain employs TRBV18 and TRBJ1-3; D remains ambiguous. Between the trimmed V and J ends, which lost 3 bases and 2 bases, there was a span of 8 bases. Germline V lookup: CDR1 KGHSH, CDR2 LQKENI. This CDR3 has 14 residues. The CDR3 DNA follows: TGTGCCAGCTCACCGGGAGGGACTGGAAACACCATATATTTT. It yields the protein CASSPGGTGNTIYF.

V usage is TRBV7-2 and J usage is TRBJ2-7; 7 bases agree with TRBD1. The J segment lost 0 bases and the V segment lost 5 bases, leaving 7 bases of the junction unmatched. CDR1 is SGHTA, CDR2 FQGNSA, per germline. This CDR3 region has 15 residues. Here the CDR3 DNA reads TGTGCCAGCAGCCAAACAGGGGCCATCTCCTACGAGCAGTACGTC. Its protein is CASSQTGAISYEQYV.

This clone was detected only a few times. The V call is TRBV4-1, the J call TRBJ1-5; D is unresolved. Germline CDR1 is MGHRA and CDR2 is YSYEKL. The CDR3 length is 12 residues. The CDR3 loop is CASRPLDQPQHF. Written as DNA, the CDR3 is TGCGCTAGTAGGCCGCTTGATCAGCCCCAGCATTTT.

The DNA for the CDR3 is TGTGCCAGCTTGTCCACGGGGGGGGGCTACACTGAAGCTTTCTTT. Translation gives CASLSTGGGYTEAFF. The gene calls are TRBV6-5 and TRBJ1-1, with D perhaps matching TRBD1 (6 bases). The CDR3 extends over 15 amino acids. V was clipped by 8 bases and J by 3 bases, with 19 bases between them. Germline lookup yields CDR1 MNHEY and CDR2 SVGAGI.

The chain recombines TRBV18 with TRBJ2-5; 9 bases are shared with TRBD1. The germline V gene encodes CDR1 KGHSH and CDR2 LQKENI. The CDR3 is 14 residues long. With V trimmed by 7 bases and J by 2 bases, 5 bases remained unmatched. The CDR3 reads CASFPGQGQETQYF. CDR3 nucleotide sequence: TGTGCCAGCTTCCCGGGACAGGGACAAGAGACCCAGTACTTC.

The rearrangement uses TRBV27 and TRBJ1-2; weak D call: TRBD1 (6 bases). The germline V gene has CDR1 MNHEY and CDR2 SMNVEV (reference sequence). This CDR3 is built from 13 residues. The germline V and J ends were trimmed by 6 bases and 6 bases, with 14 bases remaining between them. The CDR3 here is CASRGTGRDGYTF. As DNA, the CDR3 is TGTGCCAGCAGAGGTACAGGGAGGGATGGCTACACCTTC.

The genes are TRBV5-1 and TRBJ2-3, with 11 bases fitting TRBD2. V shed 4 bases, J shed 2 bases, and the junction held 3 bases outside the gene matches. This CDR3 comprises 15 residues. CDR1 and CDR2 from the germline V gene are SGHRS and YFSETQ. The CDR3 sequence is CASSQGLAATDTQYF. The DNA of the CDR3 is TGCGCCAGCAGCCAGGGACTAGCGGCCACAGATACGCAGTATTTT.

The gene calls are TRBV30 and TRBJ1-2; 8 bases line up with TRBD1. The CDR3 runs to 13 residues. Looked up from germline, CDR1 is GTSNPN and CDR2 is SVGIG (reference sequence). V shed 3 bases, J shed 4 bases, and the junction held 4 bases outside the gene matches. The CDR3 nucleotides read TGTGCCTGGAGCATCGACAGGGGCTATGGCTACACCTTC. Its translation is CAWSIDRGYGYTF.

This chain uses TRBV30 with TRBJ2-6; 7 positions agree with TRBD1. Germline CDR1 reads GTSNPN; CDR2 reads SVGIG (reference sequence). V shed 5 bases, J shed 2 bases, and the junction held 0 bases outside the gene matches. The CDR3 runs to 13 residues. The CDR3 loop reads CAWDRAGANVLTF. The CDR3, as DNA: TGTGCCTGGGACAGGGCTGGGGCCAACGTCCTGACTTTC.

This clone was seen only a few times. This chain joins TRBV7-2 and TRBJ1-1; D unclear. Germline lookup yields CDR1 SGHTA and CDR2 FQGNSA. The CDR3 extends over 17 amino acids. V lost 5 bases and J 2 bases, leaving 21 bases between the germline ends. The CDR3 coding sequence is TGTGCCAGCAGCCTTGAATTGGGTACCGGGATAAACACTGAAGCTTTCTTT. It translates to CASSLELGTGINTEAFF.

This clone was recorded once. This chain uses TRBV6-5 with TRBJ2-4; D not certain. Germline lookup yields CDR1 MNHEY and CDR2 SVGAGI. This CDR3 comprises 16 residues. Trimming left V 4 bases short and J 0 bases short, with 13 bases between. The CDR3 coding sequence is TGTGCCAGCAGTTCCGAAGACGCCATAGCCAAAAACATTCAGTACTTC. This codes for CASSSEDAIAKNIQYF.